Listed here is a single T cell receptor beta chain. Data came from immunoSEQ multiplex PCR; TCRdb stores just in-frame clones and leaves some out. Of about 29,000 clones detected, more than 75% appear once; the ten largest clones hold approximately 3.1%. Locally advanced or metastatic urothelial carcinoma was diagnosed in the patients. This sample is part of a study of PD-L1 blockade in urothelial cancer. Study summary: The median number of T cells present in blood samples was approximately 140,000.

CDR1 and CDR2 from the germline V gene are SGHAT and FQNNGV. V lost 3 bases and J lost 4, with 9 bases in between. The CDR3 has 13 residues. The receptor's source is a man aged 50-59 years with urothelial cancer. This specimen was PBMCs, taken around atezolizumab (anti-PD-L1) treatment. The V and J genes are TRBV11-2 and TRBJ1-2; D uncertain. CDR3 in DNA: TGTGCCAGCAGCTTTGCAGGCCCCTATGGCTACACCTTC. It yields the protein CASSFAGPYGYTF. The whole variable domain, remainder taken from reference TRBV11-2 and TRBJ1-2, is EAGVAQSPRYKIIEKRQSVAFWCNPISGHATLYWYQQILGQGPKLLIQFQNNGVVDDSQLPKDRFSAERLKGVDSTLKIQPAKLEDSAVYLCASSFAGPYGYTFGSGTRLTVV.